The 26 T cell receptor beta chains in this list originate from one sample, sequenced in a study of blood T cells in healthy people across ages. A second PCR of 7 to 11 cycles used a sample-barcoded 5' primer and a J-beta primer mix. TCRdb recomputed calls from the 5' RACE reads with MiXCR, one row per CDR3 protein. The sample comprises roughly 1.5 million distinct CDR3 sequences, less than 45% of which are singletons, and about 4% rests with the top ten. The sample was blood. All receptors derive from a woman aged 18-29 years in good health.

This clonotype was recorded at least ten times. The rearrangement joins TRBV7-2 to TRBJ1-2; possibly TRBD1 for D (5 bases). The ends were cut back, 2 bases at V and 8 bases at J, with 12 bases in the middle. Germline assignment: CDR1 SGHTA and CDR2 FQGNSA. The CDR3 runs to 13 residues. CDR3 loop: CASSLRAGQGYTF. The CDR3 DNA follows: TGTGCCAGCAGCTTAAGGGCAGGGCAAGGCTACACCTTC.

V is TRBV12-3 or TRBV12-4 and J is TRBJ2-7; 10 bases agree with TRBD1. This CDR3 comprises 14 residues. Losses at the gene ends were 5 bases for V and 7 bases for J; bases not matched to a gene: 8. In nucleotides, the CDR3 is TGTGCCAGCAGTCTTAGACAGGGGGCTAGGGAGCAGTACTTC. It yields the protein CASSLRQGAREQYF.

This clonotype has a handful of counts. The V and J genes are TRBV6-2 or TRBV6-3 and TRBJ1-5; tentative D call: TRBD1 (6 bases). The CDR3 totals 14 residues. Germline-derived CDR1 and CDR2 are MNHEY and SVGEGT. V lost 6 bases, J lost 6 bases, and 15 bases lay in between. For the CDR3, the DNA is TGTGCCAGCAGCCCCCTAGGGGGTCCTCAGCCCCAGCATTTT. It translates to CASSPLGGPQPQHF.

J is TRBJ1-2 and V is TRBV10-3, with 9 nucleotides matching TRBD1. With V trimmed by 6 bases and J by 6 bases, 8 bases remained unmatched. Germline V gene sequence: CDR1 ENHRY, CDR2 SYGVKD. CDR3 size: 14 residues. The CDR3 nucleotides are TGTGCCATCAGCTCACAGGGGGCGGGCGATGGCTACACCTTC. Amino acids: CAISSQGAGDGYTF.

As DNA, the CDR3 is TGCGCCAGCAGCCAAGACCGGTCGAGCTCCTATAATTCACCCCTCCACTTT. Its translation is CASSQDRSSSYNSPLHF. V gene TRBV4-1 combines with J gene TRBJ1-6; D is uncertain. Germline lookup yields CDR1 MGHRA and CDR2 YSYEKL. The ends were cut back, 0 bases at V and 0 bases at J, with 9 bases in the middle. The CDR3 spans 17 residues.

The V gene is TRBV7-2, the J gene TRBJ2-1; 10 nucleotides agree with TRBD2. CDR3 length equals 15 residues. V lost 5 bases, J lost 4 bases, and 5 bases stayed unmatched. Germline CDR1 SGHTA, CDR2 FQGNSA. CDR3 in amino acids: CASSPSGSVYNEQFF. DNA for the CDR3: TGTGCCAGCAGCCCTAGCGGGAGTGTATACAATGAGCAGTTCTTC. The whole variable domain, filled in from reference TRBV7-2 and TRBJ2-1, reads GAGVSQSPSNKVTEKGKDVELRCDPISGHTALYWYRQSLGQGLEFLIYFQGNSAPDKSGLPSDRFSAERTGGSVSTLTIQRTQQEDSAVYLCASSPSGSVYNEQFFGPGTRLTVL.

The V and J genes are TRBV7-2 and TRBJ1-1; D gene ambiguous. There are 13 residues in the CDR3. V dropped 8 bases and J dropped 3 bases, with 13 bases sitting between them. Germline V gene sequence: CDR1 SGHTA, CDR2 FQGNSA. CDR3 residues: CASLRYGDTEAFF. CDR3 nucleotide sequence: TGTGCCAGCTTGCGGTACGGCGACACTGAAGCTTTCTTT.

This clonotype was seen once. The CDR3 spells CASSSEKGNTEAFF. Written as DNA, the CDR3 is TGTGCCAGCAGCTCCGAAAAGGGAAACACTGAAGCTTTCTTT. The rearrangement joins TRBV9 to TRBJ1-1; D is uncertain. Germline lookup yields CDR1 SGDLS and CDR2 YYNGEE. V lost 4 bases and J 2 bases, leaving 12 bases between the germline ends. The CDR3 runs 14 residues. The entire variable domain, with the rest obtained from reference TRBV9 and TRBJ1-1, is as follows: DSGVTQTPKHLITATGQRVTLRCSPRSGDLSVYWYQQSLDQGLQFLIQYYNGEERAKGNILERFSAQQFPDLHSELNLSSLELGDSALYFCASSSEKGNTEAFFGQGTRLTVV.

CDR3 sequence reads: CASSISGTGDTEAFF. The CDR3 region has the DNA TGTGCCAGCAGTATTTCCGGGACAGGGGACACTGAAGCTTTCTTT. The rearrangement links TRBV12-3 or TRBV12-4 to TRBJ1-1, with 10 bases matching TRBD1. This CDR3 is 15 amino acids long. V trimming: 5 bases; J trimming: 3 bases; junction bases outside the gene matches: 6.

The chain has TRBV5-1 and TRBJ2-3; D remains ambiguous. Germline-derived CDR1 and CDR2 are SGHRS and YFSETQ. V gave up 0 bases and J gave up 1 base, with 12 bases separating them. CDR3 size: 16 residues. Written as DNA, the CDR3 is TGCGCCAGCAGCTTGGACGGGCCGAGCCGCACAGATACGCAGTATTTT. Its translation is CASSLDGPSRTDTQYF.

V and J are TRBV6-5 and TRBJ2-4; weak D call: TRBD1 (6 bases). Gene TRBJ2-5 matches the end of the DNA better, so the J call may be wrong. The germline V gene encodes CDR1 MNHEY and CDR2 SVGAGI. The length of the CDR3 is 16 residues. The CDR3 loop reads CASSYVGQGKQETQYF. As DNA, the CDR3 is TGTGCCAGCAGTTATGTGGGACAAGGGAAACAAGAGACCCAGTACTTC.

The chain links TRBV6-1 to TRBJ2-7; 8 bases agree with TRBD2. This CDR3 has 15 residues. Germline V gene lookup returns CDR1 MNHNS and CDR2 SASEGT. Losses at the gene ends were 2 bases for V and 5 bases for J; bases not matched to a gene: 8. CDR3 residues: CASSEIRAGGNEQYF. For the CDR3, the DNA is TGTGCCAGCAGTGAAATCAGGGCGGGAGGAAACGAGCAGTACTTC.

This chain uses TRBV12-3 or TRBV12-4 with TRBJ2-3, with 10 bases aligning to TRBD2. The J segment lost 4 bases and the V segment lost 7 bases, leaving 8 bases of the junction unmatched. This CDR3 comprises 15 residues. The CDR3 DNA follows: TGTGCCAGCATTCGGGGGCTAGCGGGGGCAGATACGCAGTATTTT. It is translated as CASIRGLAGADTQYF.

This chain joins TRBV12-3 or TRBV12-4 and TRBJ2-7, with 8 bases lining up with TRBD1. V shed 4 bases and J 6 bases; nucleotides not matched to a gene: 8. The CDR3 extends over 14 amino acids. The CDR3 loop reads CASSSNRGVREQYF. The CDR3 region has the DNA TGTGCCAGCAGTTCCAACAGGGGGGTCCGCGAGCAGTACTTC.

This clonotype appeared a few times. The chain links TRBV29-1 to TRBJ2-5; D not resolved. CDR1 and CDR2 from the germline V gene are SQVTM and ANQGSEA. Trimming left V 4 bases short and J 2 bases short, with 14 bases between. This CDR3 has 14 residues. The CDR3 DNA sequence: TGCAGCGTTGTCGTGGGGTTGGGTCAAGAGACCCAGTACTTC. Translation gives CSVVVGLGQETQYF. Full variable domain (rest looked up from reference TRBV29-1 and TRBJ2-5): SAVISQKPSRDICQRGTSLTIQCQVDSQVTMMFWYRQQPGQSLTLIATANQGSEATYESGFVIDKFPISRPNLTFSTLTVSNMSPEDSSIYLCSVVVGLGQETQYFGPGTRLLVL.

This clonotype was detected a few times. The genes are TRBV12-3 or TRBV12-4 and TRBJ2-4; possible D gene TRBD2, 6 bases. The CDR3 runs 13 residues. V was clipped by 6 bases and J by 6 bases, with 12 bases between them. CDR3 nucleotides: TGTGCCAGCAGCCCCGACGGGGGAAACATTCAGTACTTC. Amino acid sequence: CASSPDGGNIQYF.

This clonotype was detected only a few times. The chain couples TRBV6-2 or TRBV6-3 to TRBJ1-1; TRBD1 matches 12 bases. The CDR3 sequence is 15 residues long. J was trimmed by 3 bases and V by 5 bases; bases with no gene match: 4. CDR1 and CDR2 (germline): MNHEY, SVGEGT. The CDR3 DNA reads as TGTGCCAGCAGTCACCGGGACAGGGGGCACACTGAAGCTTTCTTT. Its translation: CASSHRDRGHTEAFF.

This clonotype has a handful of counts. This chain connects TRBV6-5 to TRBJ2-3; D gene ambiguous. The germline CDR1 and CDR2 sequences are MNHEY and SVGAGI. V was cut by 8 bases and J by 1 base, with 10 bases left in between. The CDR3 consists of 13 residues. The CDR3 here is CASFGSGTDTQYF. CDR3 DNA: TGTGCCAGCTTTGGGTCCGGCACAGATACGCAGTATTTT.

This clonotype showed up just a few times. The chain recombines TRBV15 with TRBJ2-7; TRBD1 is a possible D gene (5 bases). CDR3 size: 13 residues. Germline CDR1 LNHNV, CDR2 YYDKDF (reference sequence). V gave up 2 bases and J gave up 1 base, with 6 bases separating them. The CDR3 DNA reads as TGTGCCACCAGCAGAAGGGGATCCTACGAGCAGTACTTC. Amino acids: CATSRRGSYEQYF.

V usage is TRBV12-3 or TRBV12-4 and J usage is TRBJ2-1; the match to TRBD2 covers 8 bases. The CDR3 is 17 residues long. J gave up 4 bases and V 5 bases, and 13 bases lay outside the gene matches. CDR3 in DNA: TGTGCCAGCAGTACTGGTAGCGGGGTGACCTTGTACAATGAGCAGTTCTTC. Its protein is CASSTGSGVTLYNEQFF.

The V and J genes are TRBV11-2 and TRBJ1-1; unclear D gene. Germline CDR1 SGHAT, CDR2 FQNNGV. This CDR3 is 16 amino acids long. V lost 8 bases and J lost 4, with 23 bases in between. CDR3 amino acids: CASSDPGTLVGTEAFF. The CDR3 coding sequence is TGTGCCAGCTCGGACCCAGGAACCCTTGTGGGCACTGAAGCTTTCTTT.

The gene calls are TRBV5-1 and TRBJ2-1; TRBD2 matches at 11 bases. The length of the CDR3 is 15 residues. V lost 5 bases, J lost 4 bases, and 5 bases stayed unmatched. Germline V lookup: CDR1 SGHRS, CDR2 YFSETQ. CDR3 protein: CASRQTSGDYNEQFF. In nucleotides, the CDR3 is TGCGCCAGCAGACAGACTAGCGGGGATTACAATGAGCAGTTCTTC.

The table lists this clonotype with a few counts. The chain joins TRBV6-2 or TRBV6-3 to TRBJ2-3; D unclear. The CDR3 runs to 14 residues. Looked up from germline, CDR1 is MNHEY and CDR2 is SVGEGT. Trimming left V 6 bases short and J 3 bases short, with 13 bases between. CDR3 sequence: CASRKFEETDTQYF. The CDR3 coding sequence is TGTGCCAGCAGGAAGTTTGAGGAGACAGATACGCAGTATTTT.

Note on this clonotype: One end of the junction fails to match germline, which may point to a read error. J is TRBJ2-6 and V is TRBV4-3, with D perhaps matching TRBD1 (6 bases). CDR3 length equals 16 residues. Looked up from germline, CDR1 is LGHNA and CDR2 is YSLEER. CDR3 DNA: TGCGCCAGCGGCCAGGACAGTAGTCCTGGGGCCAACGTCCTGACTTTC. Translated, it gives CASGQDSSPGANVLTF.

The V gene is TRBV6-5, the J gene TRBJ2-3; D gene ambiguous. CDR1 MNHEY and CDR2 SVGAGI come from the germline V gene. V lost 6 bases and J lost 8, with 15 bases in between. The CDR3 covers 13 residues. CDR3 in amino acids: CASSSATLATQYF. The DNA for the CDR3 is TGTGCCAGCAGCTCGGCTACTCTGGCTACGCAGTATTTT.

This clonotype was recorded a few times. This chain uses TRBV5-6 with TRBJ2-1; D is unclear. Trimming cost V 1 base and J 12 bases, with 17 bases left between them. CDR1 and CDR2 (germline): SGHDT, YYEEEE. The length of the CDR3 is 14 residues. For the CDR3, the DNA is TGTGCCAGCAGCTTGAGATACCGATCTATCGGGCAGTTCTTC. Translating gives CASSLRYRSIGQFF.